A selection of T cell receptor beta chains follows, all from one sample in a study of Graves' ophthalmopathy and Graves' hyperthyroidism. TCRdb analysed the multiplex PCR reads with MiXCR anew, one entry per CDR3 protein. The sample lists roughly 1.1 million distinct CDR3 sequences, about two fifths occurring once. Source material: peripheral blood or thyroid tissue (not recorded which). These receptor sequences come from an adult man with Graves' hyperthyroidism. Each CDR3 is given with its conserved first and last residue. Fields, in order: J gene, V gene, D gene, clone size, CDR3 protein, CDR3 DNA. The D gene is left open where the match is weak. Some rows mark clone size as missing; the rest say once, few, many or name a class of expanded clone.

TRBJ2-5	TRBV5-1	.	few	CASSLATGSGTRPKETQYF	TGCGCCAGCAGCTTGGCCACGGGGTCCGGGACACGACCTAAAGAGACCCAGTACTTC
TRBJ1-5	TRBV6-5	.	many	CASSYSAGNQPQHF	TGTGCCAGCAGTTACTCGGCAGGGAACCAGCCCCAGCATTTT
TRBJ1-6	TRBV4-2	TRBD1	few	CASSQDAGGDSPLHF	TGTGCCAGCAGCCAAGATGCAGGGGGAGATTCACCCCTCCACTTT
TRBJ2-5	TRBV4-3	TRBD1	.	CASSQFGRDSPKQTQYF	TGCGCCAGCAGCCAATTTGGACGGGACAGCCCCAAGCAGACCCAGTACTTC
TRBJ2-5	TRBV7-2	.	.	CASSRRSQETQYF	TGTGCCAGCAGCCGAAGGAGTCAAGAGACCCAGTACTTC
TRBJ2-5	TRBV13	.	.	CASSYLGSAETQYF	TGTGCCAGCAGTTACTTAGGATCCGCAGAGACCCAGTACTTC
TRBJ1-1	TRBV7-9	.	.	CASSAYNSGAEAFF	TGTGCCAGCAGCGCATACAATTCGGGGGCTGAAGCTTTCTTT
TRBJ1-2	TRBV7-8	TRBD1	.	CASRSGTGTGGYTF	TGTGCCAGCAGGTCTGGGACAGGCACCGGAGGCTACACCTTC
TRBJ2-7	TRBV15	TRBD1	.	CATSSSSSPGGEQYF	TGTGCCACCAGCAGCTCGTCGAGCCCAGGGGGCGAGCAGTACTTC
TRBJ1-2	TRBV25-1	TRBD1	.	CASSEGTGNGYTF	TGCGCCAGCAGTGAGGGGACAGGGAATGGCTACACCTTC
TRBJ1-1	TRBV19	.	many	CASSMEEANTEAFF	TGTGCCAGTAGTATGGAGGAAGCGAACACTGAAGCTTTCTTT
TRBJ2-3	TRBV20-1	.	.	CSEVESSTDTQYF	TGCAGTGAGGTTGAATCTAGCACAGATACGCAGTATTTT
TRBJ1-5	TRBV7-9	.	many	CASSLAGGTQHF	TGTGCCAGCAGCTTAGCGGGGGGCACGCAGCATTTT
TRBJ2-7	TRBV5-1	TRBD1	many	CASSLAGQGIGLSYEQYF	TGCGCCAGCAGCTTGGCCGGACAGGGGATTGGGCTTTCGTACGAGCAGTACTTC
TRBJ2-7	TRBV7-9	.	few	CASTSPSSYEQYF	TGTGCCAGCACCTCCCCAAGCTCCTACGAGCAGTACTTC
TRBJ1-6	TRBV20-1	TRBD1	.	CSANRGHNSPLHF	TGCAGTGCTAACAGGGGGCATAATTCACCCCTCCACTTT
TRBJ2-7	TRBV29-1	.	many	CSVGEGYEQYF	TGCAGCGTTGGAGAAGGTTACGAGCAGTACTTC
TRBJ1-2	TRBV7-2	.	.	CASSQARIGSNYGYTF	TGTGCCAGCAGCCAAGCCCGGATCGGCTCTAACTATGGCTACACCTTC
TRBJ2-2	TRBV29-1	.	few	CSVEDRAGTGELFF	TGCAGCGTTGAAGATCGGGCAGGGACCGGGGAGCTGTTTTTT
TRBJ2-7	TRBV12-3/TRBV12-4	.	few	CASSYEGQGIREQYF	TGTGCCAGCAGTTATGAAGGGCAGGGAATTCGCGAGCAGTACTTC
TRBJ1-5	TRBV19	.	many	CASSILGGGNQPQHF	TGTGCCAGTAGTATCCTCGGCGGAGGCAATCAGCCCCAGCATTTT
TRBJ2-7	TRBV20-1	TRBD2	.	CSAPTSDSSYEQYF	TGCAGTGCCCCGACTAGCGACAGCTCCTACGAGCAGTACTTC
TRBJ2-2	TRBV5-4	.	many	CASSADTTGELFF	TGTGCCAGCAGCGCCGACACTACCGGGGAGCTGTTTTTT
TRBJ1-1	TRBV29-1	.	.	CSVGTVNTEAFF	TGCAGCGTCGGGACGGTGAACACTGAAGCTTTCTTT
TRBJ2-2	TRBV4-3	.	few	CASSQDLYTGELFF	TGCGCCAGCAGCCAAGATCTGTACACCGGGGAGCTGTTTTTT
TRBJ2-2	TRBV7-3	TRBD2	.	CASSPYSGRTTGELFF	TGTGCCAGCAGCCCGTACAGCGGGAGGACCACCGGGGAGCTGTTTTTT
TRBJ2-7	TRBV20-1	.	many	CSARRTRSYEQYF	TGCAGTGCTAGACGGACCCGCTCCTACGAGCAGTACTTC
TRBJ2-7	TRBV7-9	.	.	CASSQGDGGPHEQYF	TGCGCCAGCAGCCAAGGTGACGGGGGCCCTCACGAGCAGTACTTC
TRBJ2-7	TRBV10-3	.	.	CASNSLGTYEQYF	TGTGCCAGCAACAGCCTTGGGACTTACGAGCAGTACTTC
TRBJ1-1	TRBV19	.	.	CAWTPTGTEAFF	TGTGCCTGGACCCCGACGGGGACTGAAGCTTTCTTT
TRBJ2-7	TRBV7-9	.	.	CASSPEGGRTYEQYF	TGTGCCAGCAGCCCCGAGGGCGGACGGACCTACGAGCAGTACTTC
TRBJ2-5	TRBV29-1	.	few	CSVGSRVLETQYF	TGCAGCGTTGGCTCACGCGTTTTAGAGACCCAGTACTTC
TRBJ2-5	TRBV12-3/TRBV12-4	.	.	CASSYGMAGDETQYF	TGTGCCAGCAGTTACGGCATGGCCGGAGATGAGACCCAGTACTTC
TRBJ1-2	TRBV11-2	.	many	CASSGGDYTF	TGTGCCAGCAGCGGAGGGGACTACACCTTC
TRBJ1-3	TRBV5-1	TRBD1	few	CASSLAQGAGNTIYF	TGCGCCAGCAGCTTGGCCCAGGGGGCTGGAAACACCATATATTTT
TRBJ1-1	TRBV10-3	.	.	CAGGGGTEAFF	TGTGCCGGGGGGGGGGGCACTGAAGCTTTCTTT
TRBJ1-2	TRBV7-9	TRBD1	.	CASSLAPGGGYGYTF	TGTGCCAGCAGCTTAGCTCCAGGGGGCGGCTATGGCTACACCTTC